Below, 6 T cell receptor beta chains from the same sample are listed, as sequenced in a study of long-term antiretroviral therapy in people with HIV. Survey-level resolution applied to immunoSEQ assay v3.0. Repertoires were generated with immunoSEQ multiplex PCR, while TCRdb's copy carries only in-frame clones and drops some. Among under 20,000 clones listed, roughly 91% were seen once. Sequencing was performed on unsorted PBMCs, taken 3 years after starting antiretroviral therapy. The source of these receptors is a man in his fifties with HIV.

This sequence joins TRBV27 and TRBJ1-1; no clear D gene. There are 13 residues in the CDR3. Trimming removed 5 bases from V and 6 bases from J, with 13 bases in between. Per germline, CDR1 MNHEY and CDR2 SMNVEV (reference sequence). The CDR3 DNA follows: TGTGCCAGCAGTCTCAATTTTCGCTCTGAAGCTTTCTTT. Encoded protein: CASSLNFRSEAFF.

This chain joins TRBV19 and TRBJ1-1; 8 bases align to TRBD1. Germline loops: CDR1 LNHDA, CDR2 SQIVND (reference sequence). The V gene end was trimmed by 6 bases and the J gene end by 9 bases; junction bases not matched to a gene: 18. The CDR3 sequence is 16 residues long. Written as DNA, the CDR3 is TGTGCCAGTAGCCGACGACAGGGGAGGATAGAGGAAAAAGCTTTCTTT. Its translation: CASSRRQGRIEEKAFF. Supplemented by reference TRBV19 and TRBJ1-1, the full variable domain reads DGGITQSPKYLFRKEGQNVTLSCEQNLNHDAMYWYRQDPGQGLRLIYYSQIVNDFQKGDIAEGYSVSREKKESFPLTVTSAQKNPTAFYLCASSRRQGRIEEKAFFGQGTRLTVV.

This clone has a single count. The genes are TRBV30 and TRBJ1-3; the match to TRBD1 covers 7 bases. Unmatched junction bases numbered 6, after V lost 1 base and J lost 6 bases. Germline V lookup: CDR1 GTSNPN, CDR2 SVGIG (reference sequence). This CDR3 comprises 14 residues. Here the CDR3 DNA reads TGTGCCTGGAGTGGCAAGGGGGCCACAAACACCATATATTTT. Translation: CAWSGKGATNTIYF.

The J gene is TRBJ2-7, the V gene TRBV6-1; 7 bases map to TRBD1. The CDR3 totals 14 residues. With V trimmed by 3 bases and J by 3 bases, 5 bases remained unmatched. Germline CDR1 and CDR2: MNHNS and SASEGT. This CDR3 reads CASSETGSLYEQYF. The CDR3 DNA follows: TGTGCCAGCAGTGAGACAGGGTCCCTCTACGAGCAGTACTTC.

The chain links TRBV6-5 to TRBJ1-2; D perhaps matches TRBD1 (5 bases). Trimming cost V 2 bases and J 4 bases, with 11 bases left between them. Germline V gives CDR1 MNHEY, CDR2 SVGAGI. The CDR3 is 14 amino acids. The CDR3 DNA sequence: TGTGCCAGCAGTTACGGGGGTGTTGGCTATGGCTACACCTTC. Its protein is CASSYGGVGYGYTF.

The rearrangement joins TRBV11-2 to TRBJ1-5; possible D gene TRBD1, 5 bases. Germline loops: CDR1 SGHAT, CDR2 FQNNGV. V lost 5 bases to trimming and J lost 0 bases, with 11 bases between them. The length of the CDR3 is 15 residues. The CDR3 spells CASSIAQGSNQPQHF. The CDR3 DNA sequence: TGTGCCAGCAGCATCGCCCAGGGTAGCAATCAGCCCCAGCATTTT.